These 28 T cell receptor beta chains were all obtained from the same sample, sequenced in a study of shared clonotypes between healthy human individuals. Measured with immunoSEQ multiplex PCR; TCRdb has only the in-frame clones, and not every one. Here the sample spans some 660,000 clones, less than 80% being singletons. Sample: memory CD4+ T cells sorted from blood. Subset given: CD45RA-negative fraction. These TCRs come from a woman aged 30 to 39 in good health.

The sample holds a few counts of this clone. V usage is TRBV4-1 and J usage is TRBJ2-1; D perhaps matches TRBD1 (5 bases). V dropped 3 bases and J dropped 10 bases, with 22 bases sitting between them. Germline assignment: CDR1 MGHRA and CDR2 YSYEKL. The CDR3 has 16 amino acids. The CDR3 DNA sequence: TGCGCCAGCAGCCAGATAGATTTGATTTCGAAGGGGGAGCAGTTCTTC. Encoded protein: CASSQIDLISKGEQFF.

Notes on this clone: Other DNA sequences from this sample encode an identical CDR3 as well. The CDR3 DNA reads TGTGCCAGTAGTATTATTAGCTCTGGGGCCAACGTCCTGACTTTC. Translating gives CASSIISSGANVLTF. This chain uses TRBV19 with TRBJ2-6; no clear D gene. V lost 3 bases, J lost 0 bases, and 6 bases lay in between. CDR3 size: 15 residues. CDR1 and CDR2 (germline): LNHDA, SQIVND (reference sequence).

This clone has a handful of counts. V is TRBV6-1 and J is TRBJ1-3, with D unclear. Trimming shortened V by 4 bases and J by 0 bases, and 13 bases separated the two germline ends. CDR1 and CDR2 (germline): MNHNS, SASEGT. The CDR3 contains 16 residues. This CDR3 reads CASSVKRPSSGNTIYF. CDR3 DNA sequence: TGTGCCAGCAGTGTTAAACGTCCTAGCTCTGGAAACACCATATATTTT.

Details on this clone: Since a far larger clone is one base different, this is likely a read error. The identical CDR3 is also encoded by other nucleotide sequences in the sample. The chain links TRBV11-2 to TRBJ2-7, with TRBD1 as a possible D gene (5 bases). Germline V gene lookup returns CDR1 SGHAT and CDR2 FQNNGV. The CDR3 has 12 residues. Deletions cut 2 bases from V and 4 bases from J, with 6 bases between. CDR3 residues: CASSLQGYEQYF. For the CDR3, the DNA is TGTGCCAGCAGCTTACAGGGATACGAGCAGTACTTC.

The rearrangement joins TRBV19 to TRBJ2-5, with 7 bases that match TRBD1. The CDR3 runs to 16 residues. CDR1 and CDR2 (germline): LNHDA, SQIVND (reference sequence). V lost 5 bases to trimming and J lost 0 bases; unmatched junction nucleotides: 9. CDR3 loop: CASSSQQGTYQETQYF. CDR3 in DNA: TGTGCCAGTAGTTCACAACAGGGGACGTACCAAGAGACCCAGTACTTC.

The gene calls are TRBV7-6 and TRBJ1-5; the D is unclear. Deletions cut 5 bases from V and 6 bases from J, with 23 bases between. This CDR3 has 17 amino acids. Germline V gene sequence: CDR1 SGHVS, CDR2 FNYEAQ. The CDR3 loop reads CASSAKAPVEGSQPQHF. The DNA of the CDR3 is TGTGCCAGCAGCGCCAAAGCGCCAGTCGAGGGTTCTCAGCCCCAGCATTTT.

This chain connects TRBV28 to TRBJ2-7; D tentatively reads TRBD1 or TRBD2 (5 bases each). The germline V gene encodes CDR1 MDHEN and CDR2 SYDVKM. The CDR3 sequence is 14 residues long. Trimming shortened V by 5 bases and J by 3 bases, and 14 bases separated the two germline ends. The chain's CDR3 is CASSLPGDGYEQYF. The CDR3 nucleotides read TGTGCCAGCAGTCTACCCGGGGACGGCTACGAGCAGTACTTC.

The CDR3: CASSKSPGLVINEQFF. The DNA for the CDR3 is TGTGCCAGTAGTAAATCCCCGGGACTAGTGATCAATGAGCAGTTCTTC. The chain has TRBV19 and TRBJ2-1, with 8 bases lining up with TRBD2. Trimming cost V 4 bases and J 6 bases; bases outside gene matches: 11. CDR3 size: 16 residues. Germline V gene sequence: CDR1 LNHDA, CDR2 SQIVND (reference sequence).

Written as DNA, the CDR3 is TGCAGCGTTGGATCCCCTAGCGGGAGCGCGAGGGAGCAGTACTTC. Translated: CSVGSPSGSAREQYF. V usage is TRBV29-1 and J usage is TRBJ2-5; 10 bases are shared with TRBD2. CDR1 is SQVTM and CDR2 is ANQGSEA in the germline V gene. The CDR3 sequence is 15 residues long. The V and J ends lost 4 bases and 11 bases, in that order; junction bases with no gene match: 16.

The rearrangement uses TRBV28 and TRBJ1-3; possibly TRBD1 for D (5 bases). The CDR3 extends over 15 amino acids. Germline V gene data show CDR1 as MDHEN and CDR2 as SYDVKM. The germline V and J ends were trimmed by 6 bases and 0 bases, with 12 bases remaining between them. This CDR3 reads CASRQDGYSGNTIYF. Written as DNA, the CDR3 is TGTGCCAGCAGACAGGACGGATACTCTGGAAACACCATATATTTT.

As concerns this clone: Other DNA sequences in this sample translate to the same CDR3. The chain combines TRBV6-1 with TRBJ1-2; no definite D call. In germline, CDR1 is MNHNS, CDR2 SASEGT. The CDR3 runs to 13 residues. The ends were cut back, 4 bases at V and 8 bases at J, with 14 bases in the middle. The CDR3 loop is CASSGEVMGGYTF. The CDR3 nucleotides are TGTGCCAGCAGTGGAGAGGTGATGGGGGGCTACACCTTC.

The chain has TRBV7-3 and TRBJ2-2, with TRBD2 matching 10 bases. Germline CDR1 SGHTA, CDR2 FQGTGA. This CDR3 spans 14 amino acids. The trim removed 5 bases at V and 7 bases at J, leaving 4 bases unmatched. CDR3 protein: CASSPSGRGGELFF. The CDR3 DNA reads TGTGCCAGCAGCCCTAGCGGGAGAGGCGGGGAGCTGTTTTTT.

V is TRBV19 and J is TRBJ1-2; TRBD1 aligns across 7 bases. In germline, CDR1 is LNHDA, CDR2 SQIVND (reference sequence). The ends lost 3 bases at V and 3 bases at J; junction bases unmatched: 13. The CDR3 is 17 residues long. The DNA of the CDR3 is TGTGCCAGTAGTATTTATCCTGGGACAGTAGACCACTATGGCTACACCTTC. The encoded protein is CASSIYPGTVDHYGYTF.

The chain is built from TRBV29-1 and TRBJ2-7; 13 bases are a match to TRBD2. The CDR3 loop spans 14 amino acids. Germline V gene data show CDR1 as SQVTM and CDR2 as ANQGSEA. Trimming took 3 bases from V and 5 from J; bases not matched to a gene: 4. The CDR3 spells CSVDGLAGADEQYF. In nucleotides, the CDR3 is TGCAGCGTTGACGGACTAGCGGGAGCGGACGAGCAGTACTTC.

The CDR3 bases are TGTGCCAGCAGCGTAGTAGCTAGCGGGAAAGTTGCCTACGAGCAGTACTTC. Its translation: CASSVVASGKVAYEQYF. This chain uses TRBV9 with TRBJ2-7, with 9 nucleotides matching TRBD2. Germline lookup yields CDR1 SGDLS and CDR2 YYNGEE. V trimming: 0 bases; J trimming: 2 bases; junction bases outside the gene matches: 9. The CDR3 has 17 residues.

V usage is TRBV9 and J usage is TRBJ1-2; D remains unclear. Between the trimmed V and J ends, which lost 0 bases and 5 bases, there was a span of 14 bases. Germline V gene sequence: CDR1 SGDLS, CDR2 YYNGEE. CDR3 length: 15 amino acids. This CDR3 is CASSVETTFGYGYTF. The DNA of the CDR3 is TGTGCCAGCAGCGTAGAAACGACGTTCGGGTATGGCTACACCTTC. The entire variable domain, with the rest obtained from reference TRBV9 and TRBJ1-2, is as follows: DSGVTQTPKHLITATGQRVTLRCSPRSGDLSVYWYQQSLDQGLQFLIQYYNGEERAKGNILERFSAQQFPDLHSELNLSSLELGDSALYFCASSVETTFGYGYTFGSGTRLTVV.

The chain recombines TRBV28 with TRBJ2-7, with D possibly called TRBD1 or TRBD2 (6 bases each). V was trimmed by 7 bases and J by 0 bases, leaving 16 bases between them. This CDR3 spans 15 amino acids. Germline assignment: CDR1 MDHEN and CDR2 SYDVKM. CDR3 loop: CASTSRGDVSYEQYF. The CDR3 region has the DNA TGTGCCAGCACTTCGAGGGGGGATGTCTCCTACGAGCAGTACTTC.

The chain has TRBV5-4 and TRBJ2-7; TRBD1 is a possible D gene (5 bases). Germline-derived CDR1 and CDR2 are SGHNT and YYREEE (reference sequence). The CDR3 runs to 15 residues. V was pared by 1 base and J by 5 bases, with 16 bases between. The CDR3 protein is CASSLQLGQGHEQYF. For the CDR3, the DNA is TGTGCCAGCAGCTTGCAGTTAGGTCAGGGCCACGAGCAGTACTTC.

This rearrangement joins TRBV6-1 to TRBJ1-2; D might be TRBD1 (5 bases). Deletions cut 4 bases from V and 1 base from J, with 10 bases between. CDR1 MNHNS and CDR2 SASEGT come from the germline V gene. This CDR3 is built from 14 residues. The CDR3 sequence: CASSGGTLNYGYTF. The CDR3 DNA reads TGTGCCAGCAGTGGTGGGACCCTTAACTATGGCTACACCTTC.

The chain combines TRBV28 with TRBJ1-5, with a tentative D call TRBD1 (5 bases). V dropped 7 bases and J dropped 2 bases, with 12 bases sitting between them. Germline V gives CDR1 MDHEN, CDR2 SYDVKM. The CDR3 covers 14 residues. The CDR3, as DNA: TGTGCCAGCACCGGGAGGGGTGGCAATCAGCCCCAGCATTTT. Translation: CASTGRGGNQPQHF.

This chain uses TRBV4-1 with TRBJ2-5; D is unclear. This CDR3 has 15 amino acids. The V gene lost 5 bases and the J gene lost 0 bases, with 13 bases spanning the gap. Germline V gene lookup returns CDR1 MGHRA and CDR2 YSYEKL. CDR3 region: CASSSNTGYQETQYF. As DNA, the CDR3 is TGCGCCAGCAGCTCAAACACGGGTTACCAAGAGACCCAGTACTTC.

This clone has more than one count but fewer than ten. The identical CDR3 is also encoded by other nucleotide sequences in the sample. The chain employs TRBV5-1 and TRBJ1-1; 7 nucleotides line up with TRBD1. There are 13 residues in the CDR3. Germline values: CDR1 SGHRS, CDR2 YFSETQ. The junction had 3 bases not matched to a gene; V was cut back by 2 bases and J by 5 bases. The CDR3 protein is CASSLGQVTEAFF. The CDR3 bases are TGCGCCAGCAGCTTAGGACAGGTAACTGAAGCTTTCTTT.

This chain links TRBV5-1 with TRBJ1-2; D is uncertain. The CDR3 is 13 residues long. Germline CDR1 reads SGHRS; CDR2 reads YFSETQ. Trimming removed 0 bases from V and 0 bases from J, with 3 bases in between. CDR3 amino acids: CASSLAANYGYTF. The CDR3 coding sequence is TGCGCCAGCAGCTTGGCGGCTAACTATGGCTACACCTTC.

This clone appeared once. The V call is TRBV5-1, the J call TRBJ2-6; D is undetermined. The CDR3 is made up of 13 amino acids. Germline V gene sequence: CDR1 SGHRS, CDR2 YFSETQ. V lost 3 bases and J lost 2, with 3 bases in between. Here the CDR3 reads CASSWAGANVLTF. CDR3 DNA sequence: TGCGCCAGCAGCTGGGCTGGGGCCAACGTCCTGACTTTC.

The genes are TRBV6-6 and TRBJ2-3; D possibly uses TRBD1 or TRBD2 (5 bases each). V was clipped by 6 bases and J by 2 bases, with 9 bases between them. This CDR3 contains 13 residues. From germline, CDR1 is MNHNY and CDR2 SVGAGI (reference sequence). CDR3 residues: CASRRGVTDTQYF. The CDR3 DNA reads TGTGCCAGCAGACGGGGCGTCACAGATACGCAGTATTTT.

This chain joins TRBV19 and TRBJ1-5; D perhaps matches TRBD1 (5 bases). Germline CDR1 reads LNHDA; CDR2 reads SQIVND (reference sequence). V was trimmed by 10 bases and J by 0 bases, leaving 16 bases between them. The CDR3 extends over 15 amino acids. In DNA, the CDR3 is TGTGCCACCCTGGAGGGACGGTATAGCAATCAGCCCCAGCATTTT. Amino acids: CATLEGRYSNQPQHF.

The rearrangement links TRBV2 to TRBJ2-4; D gene ambiguous. This CDR3 contains 12 residues. Germline V CDR1 and CDR2: SNHLY, FYNNEI. Trimming left V 4 bases short and J 6 bases short, with 7 bases between. This chain's CDR3 is CASSVTANIQYF. CDR3 in DNA: TGTGCCAGCAGTGTTACCGCAAACATTCAGTACTTC. Filled out from reference TRBV2 and TRBJ2-4, the complete variable domain reads EPEVTQTPSHQVTQMGQEVILRCVPISNHLYFYWYRQILGQKVEFLVSFYNNEISEKSEIFDDQFSVERPDGSNFTLKIRSTKLEDSAMYFCASSVTANIQYFGAGTRLSVL.

The J gene is TRBJ1-2, the V gene TRBV5-1; tentatively, D is TRBD1 (5 bases). Trimming removed 1 base at V and 5 bases at J, with 9 bases between. Germline V gives CDR1 SGHRS, CDR2 YFSETQ. The length of the CDR3 is 13 residues. CDR3 region: CASSLSGGYGYTF. In nucleotides, the CDR3 is TGCGCCAGCAGCTTGTCCGGGGGATATGGCTACACCTTC.